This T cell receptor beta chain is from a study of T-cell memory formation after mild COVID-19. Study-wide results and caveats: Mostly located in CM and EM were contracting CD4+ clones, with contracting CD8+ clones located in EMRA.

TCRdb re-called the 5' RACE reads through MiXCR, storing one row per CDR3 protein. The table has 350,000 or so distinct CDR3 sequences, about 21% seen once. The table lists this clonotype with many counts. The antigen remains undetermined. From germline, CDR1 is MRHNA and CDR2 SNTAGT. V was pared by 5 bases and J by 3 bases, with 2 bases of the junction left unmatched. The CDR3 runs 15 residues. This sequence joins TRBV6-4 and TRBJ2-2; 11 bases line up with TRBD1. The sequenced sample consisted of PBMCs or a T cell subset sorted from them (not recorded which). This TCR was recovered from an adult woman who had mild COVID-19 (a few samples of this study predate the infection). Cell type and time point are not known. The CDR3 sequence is CASSPGQGDTGELFF. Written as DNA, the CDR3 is TGTGCCAGCAGTCCGGGACAGGGGGACACCGGGGAGCTGTTTTTT.